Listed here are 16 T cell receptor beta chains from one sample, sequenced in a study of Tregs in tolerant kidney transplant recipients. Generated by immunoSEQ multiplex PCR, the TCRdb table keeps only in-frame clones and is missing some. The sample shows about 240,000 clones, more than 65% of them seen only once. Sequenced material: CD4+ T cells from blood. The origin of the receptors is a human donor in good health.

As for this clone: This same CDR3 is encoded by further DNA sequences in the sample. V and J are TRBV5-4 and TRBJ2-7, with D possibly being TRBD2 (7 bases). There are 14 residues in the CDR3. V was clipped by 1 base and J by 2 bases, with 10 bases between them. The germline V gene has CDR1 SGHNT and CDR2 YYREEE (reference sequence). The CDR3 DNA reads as TGTGCCAGCAGCTTGCTGGGGGGGCCCTACGAGCAGTACTTC. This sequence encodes CASSLLGGPYEQYF.

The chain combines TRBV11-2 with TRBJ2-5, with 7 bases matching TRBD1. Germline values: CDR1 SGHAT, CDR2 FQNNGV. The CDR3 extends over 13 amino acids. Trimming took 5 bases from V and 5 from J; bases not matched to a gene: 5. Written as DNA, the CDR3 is TGTGCCAGCAGCCCGACAGGGCGGGAGACCCAGTACTTC. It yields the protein CASSPTGRETQYF. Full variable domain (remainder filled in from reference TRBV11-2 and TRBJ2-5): EAGVAQSPRYKIIEKRQSVAFWCNPISGHATLYWYQQILGQGPKLLIQFQNNGVVDDSQLPKDRFSAERLKGVDSTLKIQPAKLEDSAVYLCASSPTGRETQYFGPGTRLLVL.

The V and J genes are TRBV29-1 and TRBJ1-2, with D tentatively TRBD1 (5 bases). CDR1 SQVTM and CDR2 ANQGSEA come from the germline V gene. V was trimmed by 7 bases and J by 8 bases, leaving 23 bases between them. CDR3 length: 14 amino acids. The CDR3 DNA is TGCAGCGGGTGCGAGGGGCAAGGCTCCACAGGCTACACCTTC. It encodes CSGCEGQGSTGYTF.

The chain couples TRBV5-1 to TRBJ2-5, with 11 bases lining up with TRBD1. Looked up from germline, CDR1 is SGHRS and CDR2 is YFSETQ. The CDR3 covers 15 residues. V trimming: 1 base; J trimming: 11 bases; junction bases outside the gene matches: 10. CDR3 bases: TGCGCCAGCAGCTTGCAGGGGACAGGGGGGTCCTGGCAGTACTTC. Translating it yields CASSLQGTGGSWQYF.

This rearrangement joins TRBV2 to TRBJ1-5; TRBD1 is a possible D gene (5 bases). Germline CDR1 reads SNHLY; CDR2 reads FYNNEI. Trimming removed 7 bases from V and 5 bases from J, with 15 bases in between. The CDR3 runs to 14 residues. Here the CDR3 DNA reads TGTGCCAGCACCGCCCAGGGAATGGATCAGCCCCAGCATTTT. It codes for CASTAQGMDQPQHF.

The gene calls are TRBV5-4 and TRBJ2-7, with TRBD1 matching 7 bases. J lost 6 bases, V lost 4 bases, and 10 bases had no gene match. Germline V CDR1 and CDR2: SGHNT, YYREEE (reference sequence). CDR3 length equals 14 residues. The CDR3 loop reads CASSRYGQDTEQYF. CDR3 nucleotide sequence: TGTGCCAGCAGCCGCTATGGACAGGACACCGAGCAGTACTTC.

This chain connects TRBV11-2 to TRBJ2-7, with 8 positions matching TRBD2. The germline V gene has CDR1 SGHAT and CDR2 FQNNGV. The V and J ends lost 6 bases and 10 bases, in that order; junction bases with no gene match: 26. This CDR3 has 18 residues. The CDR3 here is CASRTPRGGLETSFLQYF. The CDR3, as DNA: TGTGCCAGCAGGACCCCGCGTGGGGGACTAGAAACCTCCTTTTTACAGTACTTC.

The CDR3 reads CASSQLTGVLSGYTF. DNA for the CDR3: TGCGCCAGCAGCCAGCTGACAGGGGTCCTCTCTGGCTACACCTTC. This chain links TRBV4-1 with TRBJ1-2, with 8 nucleotides matching TRBD1. The CDR3 sequence is 15 residues long. Germline CDR1 reads MGHRA; CDR2 reads YSYEKL. V gave up 3 bases and J gave up 7 bases; unmatched junction bases: 10.

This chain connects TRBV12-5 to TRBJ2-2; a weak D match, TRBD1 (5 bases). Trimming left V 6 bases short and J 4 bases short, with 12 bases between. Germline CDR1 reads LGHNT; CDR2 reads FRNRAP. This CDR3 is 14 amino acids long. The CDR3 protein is CASGPQGGTGELFF. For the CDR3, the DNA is TGTGCTAGTGGGCCCCAGGGTGGCACCGGGGAGCTGTTTTTT.

The CDR3 is CASRTGANNSPLHF. CDR3 DNA sequence: TGTGCCTCACGGACAGGGGCTAACAATTCACCCCTCCACTTT. The chain uses TRBV19 and TRBJ1-6; 9 bases line up with TRBD1. Germline trimming cut 11 bases from V and 7 bases from J; bases unmatched to any gene: 9. Germline V CDR1 and CDR2: LNHDA, SQIVND (reference sequence). The CDR3 covers 14 residues. Together with reference TRBV19 and TRBJ1-6, the CDR3 gives the full variable domain: DGGITQSPKYLFRKEGQNVTLSCEQNLNHDAMYWYRQDPGQGLRLIYYSQIVNDFQKGDIAEGYSVSREKKESFPLTVTSAQKNPTAFYLCASRTGANNSPLHFGNGTRLTVT.

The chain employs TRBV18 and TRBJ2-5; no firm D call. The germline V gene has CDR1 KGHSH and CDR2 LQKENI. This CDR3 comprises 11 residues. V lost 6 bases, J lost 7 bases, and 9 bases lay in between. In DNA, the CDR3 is TGTGCCAGCTCTCGGCCAGGGACCCAGTACTTC. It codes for CASSRPGTQYF. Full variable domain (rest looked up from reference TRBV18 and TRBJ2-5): NAGVMQNPRHLVRRRGQEARLRCSPMKGHSHVYWYRQLPEEGLKFMVYLQKENIIDESGMPKERFSAEFPKEGPSILRIQQVVRGDSAAYFCASSRPGTQYFGPGTRLLVL.

The CDR3 DNA reads as TGTGCCAGCAGTGAAGAAAGGGATCCTAGTTATGGCTACACCTTC. Translated, it gives CASSEERDPSYGYTF. This sequence joins TRBV2 and TRBJ1-2, with D hard to call. Deletions cut 1 base from V and 5 bases from J, with 14 bases between. In germline, CDR1 is SNHLY, CDR2 FYNNEI. The CDR3 is 15 amino acids.

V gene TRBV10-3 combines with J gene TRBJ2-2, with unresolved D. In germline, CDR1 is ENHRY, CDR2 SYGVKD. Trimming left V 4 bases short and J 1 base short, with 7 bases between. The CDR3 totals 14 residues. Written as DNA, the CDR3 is TGTGCCATCAGTGTCACCGGGAACACCGGGGAGCTGTTTTTT. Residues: CAISVTGNTGELFF.

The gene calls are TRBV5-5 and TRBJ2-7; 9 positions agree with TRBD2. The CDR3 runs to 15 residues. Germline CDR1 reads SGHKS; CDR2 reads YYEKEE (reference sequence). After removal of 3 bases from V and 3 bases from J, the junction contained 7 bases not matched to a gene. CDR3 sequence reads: CASSSYSGGNYEQYF. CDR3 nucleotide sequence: TGTGCCAGCAGCTCCTATAGCGGGGGCAACTACGAGCAGTACTTC.

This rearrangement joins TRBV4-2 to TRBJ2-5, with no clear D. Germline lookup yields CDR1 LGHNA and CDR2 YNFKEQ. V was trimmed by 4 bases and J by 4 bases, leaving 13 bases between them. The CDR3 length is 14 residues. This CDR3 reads CASSRTAQGETQYF. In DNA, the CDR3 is TGTGCCAGCAGCCGCACGGCCCAAGGAGAGACCCAGTACTTC.

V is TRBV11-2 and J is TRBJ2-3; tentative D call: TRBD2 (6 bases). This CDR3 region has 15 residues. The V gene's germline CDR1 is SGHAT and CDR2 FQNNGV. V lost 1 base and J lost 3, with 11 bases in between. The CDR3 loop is CASSLAGGGTDTQYF. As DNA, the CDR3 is TGTGCCAGCAGCTTAGCCGGGGGTGGAACAGATACGCAGTATTTT.